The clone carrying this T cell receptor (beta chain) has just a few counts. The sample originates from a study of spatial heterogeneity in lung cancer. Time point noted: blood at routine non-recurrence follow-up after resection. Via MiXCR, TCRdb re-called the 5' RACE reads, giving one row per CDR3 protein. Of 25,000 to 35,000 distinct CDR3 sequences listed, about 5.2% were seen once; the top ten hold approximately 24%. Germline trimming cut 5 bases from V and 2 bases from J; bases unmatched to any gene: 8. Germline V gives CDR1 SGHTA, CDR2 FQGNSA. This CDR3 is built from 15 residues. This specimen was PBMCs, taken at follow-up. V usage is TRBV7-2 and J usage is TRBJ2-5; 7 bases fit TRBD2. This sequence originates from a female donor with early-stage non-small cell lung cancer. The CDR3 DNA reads TGTGCCAGCAGCCTCATCACGGGGGGACAAGAGACCCAGTACTTC. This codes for CASSLITGGQETQYF.